Each of the 6 T cell receptor beta chains below was sequenced from the same sample in a study of blood T cell repertoires in COVID-19. Only in-frame clones appear in the TCRdb table, and some are missing; sequencing was by immunoSEQ multiplex PCR. The table shows about 130,000 clones, with about 72% occurring only once. Sequencing was carried out using peripheral blood. These receptors were obtained from a man aged 60 to 75 who had recovered from COVID-19.

The V and J genes are TRBV18 and TRBJ1-1, with TRBD1 matching over 8 bases. The CDR3 covers 16 residues. V gave up 2 bases and J gave up 4 bases; unmatched junction bases: 9. Germline CDR1 and CDR2: KGHSH and LQKENI. In DNA form, the CDR3 reads TGTGCCAGCTCACCAATCGCCCAGGGGGCAGCCACTGAAGCTTTCTTT. Amino acid sequence: CASSPIAQGAATEAFF.

This rearrangement joins TRBV27 to TRBJ2-2, with 11 bases identical to TRBD2. V lost 3 bases to trimming and J lost 2 bases; unmatched junction nucleotides: 11. The CDR3 runs to 19 residues. CDR1 MNHEY and CDR2 SMNVEV come from the germline V gene (reference sequence). The CDR3 spells CASSFRRTSGLTNTGELFF. The CDR3 DNA follows: TGTGCCAGCAGTTTCCGCCGGACTAGCGGGTTGACAAACACCGGGGAGCTGTTTTTT.

V and J are TRBV4-2 and TRBJ2-5; the D gene is possibly TRBD2 (6 bases). The CDR3 runs to 17 residues. Trimming removed 1 base from V and 1 base from J, with 16 bases in between. Germline values: CDR1 LGHNA, CDR2 YNFKEQ. CDR3 protein: CASSQVVAGGAQETQYF. CDR3 nucleotides: TGTGCCAGCAGCCAAGTGGTAGCAGGCGGGGCCCAAGAGACCCAGTACTTC.

The chain carries TRBV21-1 and TRBJ1-4. TRBV21-1 is given as a pseudogene. The CDR3 runs to 17 residues. CDR3 sequence reads: CASSKVESITTNEKLFF. In DNA form, the CDR3 reads TGTGCCAGCAGCAAAGTTGAGAGTATTACAACTAATGAAAAACTGTTTTTT.

This clone was observed a single time. The rearrangement uses TRBV21-1 and TRBJ2-7; the tabulated D call, TRBD1, remains unverified against the DNA. TRBV21-1 constitutes a pseudogene. The CDR3 consists of 15 residues. The CDR3 nucleotides read TGTGCCAGCAGCAACCGGGACAGGCCCTCCTACGAGCAGTACTTC. It is translated as CASSNRDRPSYEQYF.

V and J are TRBV10-3 and TRBJ2-7, with TRBD2 matching 8 bases. The CDR3 contains 16 residues. Germline CDR1 ENHRY, CDR2 SYGVKD. With V trimmed by 3 bases and J by 0 bases, 7 bases remained unmatched. The CDR3 region is CAISDRSGVSSYEQYF. In DNA, the CDR3 is TGTGCCATCAGTGACCGTAGCGGGGTTAGCTCCTACGAGCAGTACTTC.